This T cell receptor beta chain derives from a study of identical twins. Study-wide results and limits: Cross-sectional statistical analysis, not tracking of the same donors, underpinned the conclusions. Out-of-frame alpha sequences common to twins exhibited an excess of low generation probability. Within cord blood, abundant beta clonotypes carried fewer insertions, but memory repertoires showed no such trend.

This clonotype was counted a few times. As yet, its antigen is unknown. With 8 bases clipped from V and 0 bases from J, the junction kept 2 bases outside the gene matches. Germline V lookup: CDR1 MNHNS, CDR2 SASEGT. The CDR3 runs to 13 residues. TCRdb fed the 5' RACE reads into MiXCR, producing one record per CDR3 protein. In the table there are more than 400,000 distinct CDR3 sequences, around 15% of which are singletons. The sample also formed part of further work on yellow fever vaccine responses in identical twins. This second study says: Twins' vaccine T cell responses were reported to seem partly convergent and partly personalized.

This sequence originates from a woman under 30 in good health. What was sequenced was CD4+ T cells sorted from blood. The rearrangement links TRBV6-1 to TRBJ2-3, with 7 bases that match TRBD2. In DNA, the CDR3 is TGTGCCAGCGGGAGGGCTAGCACAGATACGCAGTATTTT. Translated: CASGRASTDTQYF.